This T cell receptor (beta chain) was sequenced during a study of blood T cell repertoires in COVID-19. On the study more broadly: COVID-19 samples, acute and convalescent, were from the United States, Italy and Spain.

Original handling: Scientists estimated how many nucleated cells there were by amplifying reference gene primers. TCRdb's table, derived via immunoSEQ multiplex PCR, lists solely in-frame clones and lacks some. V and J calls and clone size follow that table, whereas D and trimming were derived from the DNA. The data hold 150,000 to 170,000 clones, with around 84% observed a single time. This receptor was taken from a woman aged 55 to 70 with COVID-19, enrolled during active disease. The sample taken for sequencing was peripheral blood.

CDR3 DNA: TGCGCCAGCAGTGGGACTAGCGGAGACACAGATACGCAGTATTTT. Protein sequence: CASSGTSGDTDTQYF. The chain links TRBV10-1 to TRBJ2-3, with 10 bases identical to TRBD2. Trimming removed 4 bases from V and 2 bases from J; junction bases left unmatched: 3. Germline V gene lookup returns CDR1 WNHNN and CDR2 SYGVQD (reference sequence). The CDR3 consists of 15 residues.